A selection of T cell receptor beta chains follows, all from one sample in a study of cytomegalovirus exposure and HLA in healthy donors. TCRdb's table, derived via immunoSEQ multiplex PCR, lists solely in-frame clones and lacks some. The sample yields about 130,000 clones, 80% to 85% seen once. Sequencing was performed on PBMCs. The receptors derive from a boy aged 5-17 years in good health and CMV-seronegative. Each CDR3 is given with its conserved first and last residue. D genes are given only for firm matches. Only part of the rows carry a size: once, few, many, or a class if the clone is expanded.

>once|TRBJ2-7|TRBV7-2|-
TGTGCCAGCAGCTTAGAGGCAGGCCGTTCCTACGAGCAGTACTTC
CASSLEAGRSYEQYF
>-|TRBJ1-1|TRBV29-1|-
TGCAGCGTTCTTATGGGGAGGGTAGCTTTCTTT
CSVLMGRVAFF
>-|TRBJ1-1|TRBV30|-
TGTGCCTGGAGATCGCAGGTATCCACCACTGAAGCTTTCTTT
CAWRSQVSTTEAFF
>-|TRBJ1-2|TRBV19|-
TGTGCCAGTAGTATAAGGGGGGGAGGGGCGGATGGCTACACCTTC
CASSIRGGGADGYTF
>-|TRBJ2-7|TRBV5-6|-
TGTGCCAGCAGCTGGTCGGACAGCCCCTACGAGCAGTACTTC
CASSWSDSPYEQYF
>few|TRBJ2-7|TRBV27|-
TGTGCCAGCTGGACGTGGGAGAAAAACAGCTACGAGCAGTACTTC
CASWTWEKNSYEQYF
>-|TRBJ2-7|TRBV9|-
TGTGCCAGCAGCGGCGGGACCCCAGTGGGTGAGCAGTACTTC
CASSGGTPVGEQYF
>-|TRBJ1-1|TRBV19|-
TGTGCCAGTAGTGCGCGGGGGGAGTCGACTGAAGCTTTCTTT
CASSARGESTEAFF
>-|TRBJ1-1|TRBV27|TRBD1
TGTGCCAGCAGTCCCACAGGGGGCACTGAAGCTTTCTTT
CASSPTGGTEAFF
>-|TRBJ2-7|TRBV15|TRBD1
TGTGCCATCGGGGTAGTCCGGGACAGGGAGCAGTACTTC
CAIGVVRDREQYF
>-|TRBJ1-1|TRBV7-3|-
TGTGCCAGCAGCGTCATGGGGGGGCTGGGGACTGAAGCTTTCTTT
CASSVMGGLGTEAFF
>-|TRBJ2-5|TRBV30|-
TGTGCCTGGAGTGTACTAGAGACCCAGTACTTC
CAWSVLETQYF
>-|TRBJ1-5|TRBV25-1|TRBD1
TGTGCCAGCAGTGAGAGGGGGACAGGGGGCGTTCAGCCCCAGCATTTT
CASSERGTGGVQPQHF
>-|TRBJ2-1|TRBV19|TRBD2
TGTGCCAGTAGTGCCCCGACTAGCGGGAGTGCTTCCTACAATGAGCAGTTCTTC
CASSAPTSGSASYNEQFF
>-|TRBJ2-7|TRBV6-5|-
TGTGCCAGCAGTTACCGGAGGGGCACTACCTACGAGCAGTACTTC
CASSYRRGTTYEQYF
>once|TRBJ1-1|TRBV6-5|TRBD1
TGTGCCAGCAGTTACTTCGACAGGGTCGGGACTGAAGCTTTCTTT
CASSYFDRVGTEAFF
>-|TRBJ2-3|TRBV9|TRBD2
TGTGCCAGCAGCGCTAGCGGGGTTAGCACAGATACGCAGTATTTT
CASSASGVSTDTQYF
>-|TRBJ2-1|TRBV5-1|TRBD2
TGCGCCAGCAGCTTCTCTAGCGGGAATTACAATGAGCAGTTCTTC
CASSFSSGNYNEQFF
>-|TRBJ2-7|TRBV27|-
TGTGCCAGCAGTTTTGGGCCGACCTACGAGCAGTACTTC
CASSFGPTYEQYF
>-|TRBJ2-1|TRBV27|TRBD1
TGTGCCAGCAGTCGGGACAGGGGTTGGGGCGAGCAGTTCTTC
CASSRDRGWGEQFF